The 29 T cell receptor beta chains reported below all come from one sample, sequenced in a study of a mutant IDH1 vaccine in newly diagnosed glioma. The sample's time point: week 47, end of study. All doses held 300 ug of mutant IDH1 20-mer peptide, with topical imiquimod. Using immunoSEQ multiplex PCR, the repertoire was profiled, and TCRdb retains in-frame clones only, with some absent. The data show tens of thousands of clones, approximately 86% seen once. These TCRs' antigens remain unknown. Sequencing used PBMCs, obtained from a glioma patient whose treatment included an IDH1 peptide vaccine. The receptors shown here come from a man between 18 and 35 years old with glioma. Some clones in this sample may be carry-over from other donors' samples.

V usage is TRBV4-3 and J usage is TRBJ1-6, with D perhaps TRBD1 (5 bases). With 0 bases removed from V and 9 bases from J, the gap between germline ends came to 12 bases. This CDR3 comprises 15 residues. Germline V gives CDR1 LGHNA, CDR2 YSLEER. CDR3 region: CASSQDRRGGSPLHF. For the CDR3, the DNA is TGCGCCAGCAGCCAAGATCGACGGGGCGGTTCACCCCTCCACTTT.

CDR3 protein: CAWTRGAVAKNIQYF. In DNA form, the CDR3 reads TGTGCCTGGACGCGGGGGGCAGTAGCCAAAAACATTCAGTACTTC. The rearrangement links TRBV30 to TRBJ2-4; TRBD2 matches 8 bases. Trimming removed 4 bases from V and 0 bases from J; junction bases left unmatched: 5. The CDR3 contains 15 residues. Germline CDR1 is GTSNPN and CDR2 is SVGIG (reference sequence). Drawing the rest from reference TRBV30 and TRBJ2-4, the complete variable domain is SQTIHQWPATLVQPVGSPLSLECTVEGTSNPNLYWYRQAAGRGLQLLFYSVGIGQISSEVPQNLSASRPQDRQFILSSKKLLLSDSGFYLCAWTRGAVAKNIQYFGAGTRLSVL.

This clone has just a few counts. The gene calls are TRBV18 and TRBJ1-5; no clear D gene. CDR3 length: 18 residues. Trimming stripped 4 bases from V and 0 bases from J, with 19 bases between. From germline, CDR1 is KGHSH and CDR2 LQKENI. The CDR3 DNA follows: TGTGCCAGCTCACAGCAGGCCTGGAGAAGTAGTAGCAATCAGCCCCAGCATTTT. It is translated as CASSQQAWRSSSNQPQHF.

V and J are TRBV5-1 and TRBJ2-7; D tentatively fits TRBD1 or TRBD2 (7 bases each). The CDR3 runs to 14 residues. Deletions cut 5 bases from V and 7 bases from J, with 19 bases between. The germline V gene has CDR1 SGHRS and CDR2 YFSETQ. The CDR3, as DNA: TGCGCCAGCAGAACAGGGGCTGGGCGGGAGGAGCAGTACTTC. Translated: CASRTGAGREEQYF.

The chain links TRBV7-3 to TRBJ1-1; D is uncertain. Per germline, CDR1 SGHTA and CDR2 FQGTGA. Trimming left V 0 bases short and J 0 bases short, with 8 bases between. This CDR3 is built from 15 residues. CDR3 sequence reads: CASSLTRVMNTEAFF. The CDR3 nucleotides are TGTGCCAGCAGCTTAACGAGGGTTATGAACACTGAAGCTTTCTTT.

V gene TRBV1 combines with J gene TRBJ2-7; TRBD2 is the table's D call, not checked against the DNA. TRBV1 is termed a pseudogene. The CDR3 is 15 amino acids. The CDR3 DNA is TGCACCAGCAATCCCCCTAGCGGTTTGCGACACGAGCAGTACTTC. This gives the protein CTSNPPSGLRHEQYF.

The rearrangement uses TRBV9 and TRBJ2-5; D possibly matches TRBD1 or TRBD2 (6 bases each). The CDR3 is 15 residues long. V gave up 0 bases and J gave up 5 bases, with 14 bases separating them. CDR1 is SGDLS and CDR2 is YYNGEE in the germline V gene. CDR3: CASSVAERRGETQYF. The CDR3 DNA is TGTGCCAGCAGCGTAGCGGAGCGGAGGGGGGAGACCCAGTACTTC.

The rearrangement joins TRBV5-6 to TRBJ2-3; tentatively, D is TRBD2 (5 bases). V was trimmed by 5 bases and J by 5 bases, leaving 12 bases between them. CDR1 SGHDT and CDR2 YYEEEE come from the germline V gene. The CDR3 is 13 amino acids. The CDR3 reads CASSGGFVDTQYF. DNA for the CDR3: TGTGCCAGCAGTGGAGGTTTTGTAGATACGCAGTATTTT. Based on the CDR3 plus reference TRBV5-6 and TRBJ2-3, the full variable domain is DAGVTQSPTHLIKTRGQQVTLRCSPKSGHDTVSWYQQALGQGPQFIFQYYEEEERQRGNFPDRFSGHQFPNYSSELNVNALLLGDSALYLCASSGGFVDTQYFGPGTRLTVL.

V and J are TRBV6-6 and TRBJ2-7; TRBD1 matches 9 bases. The CDR3 sequence is 15 residues long. V gave up 6 bases and J gave up 5 bases; unmatched junction bases: 11. The germline V gene encodes CDR1 MNHNY and CDR2 SVGAGI (reference sequence). CDR3 bases: TGTGCCAGCAGGATCCGGGACAGGGACCTAAACGAGCAGTACTTC. It encodes CASRIRDRDLNEQYF.

The J gene is TRBJ1-5, the V gene TRBV19; 7 bases fit TRBD1. Germline trimming cut 9 bases from V and 4 bases from J; bases unmatched to any gene: 9. This CDR3 is built from 14 residues. Per germline, CDR1 LNHDA and CDR2 SQIVND (reference sequence). CDR3 protein: CASVPTGTNQPQHF. In DNA form, the CDR3 reads TGTGCCAGCGTACCGACAGGGACGAATCAGCCCCAGCATTTT.

The DNA of the CDR3 is TGTGCCATCAGCAACTCCGGGACGGACGGTTACACCTTC. Its protein is CAISNSGTDGYTF. The chain couples TRBV10-3 to TRBJ1-2, with D perhaps matching TRBD1 (5 bases). The germline CDR1 and CDR2 sequences are ENHRY and SYGVKD. This CDR3 has 13 amino acids. Trimming removed 6 bases at V and 11 bases at J, with 19 bases between.

V and J are TRBV28 and TRBJ2-5; either TRBD1 or TRBD2 may supply D (6 bases each). V lost 2 bases to trimming and J lost 5 bases, with 15 bases between them. CDR3 length: 15 amino acids. Looked up from germline, CDR1 is MDHEN and CDR2 is SYDVKM. The CDR3, as DNA: TGTGCCAGCAGTTTACTCGACAGGACTACTGAGACCCAGTACTTC. This encodes CASSLLDRTTETQYF.

This chain uses TRBV4-3 with TRBJ1-1; D not certain. The CDR3 covers 15 residues. V was cut by 0 bases and J by 1 base, with 9 bases left in between. From germline, CDR1 is LGHNA and CDR2 YSLEER. Written as DNA, the CDR3 is TGCGCCAGCAGCCAAGATGAACCAGGGAACACTGAAGCTTTCTTT. It encodes CASSQDEPGNTEAFF.

This clone appeared once. The rearrangement joins TRBV5-1 to TRBJ2-7; 7 nucleotides align to TRBD1. V lost 4 bases, J lost 7 bases, and 11 bases stayed unmatched. This CDR3 comprises 14 residues. The germline CDR1 and CDR2 sequences are SGHRS and YFSETQ. The CDR3 sequence: CASSPRQGSGEQYF. The CDR3, as DNA: TGCGCCAGCAGCCCCCGACAGGGCTCGGGTGAGCAGTACTTC.

This clone was detected a few times. V usage is TRBV18 and J usage is TRBJ2-5; D gene ambiguous. The CDR3 contains 11 residues. The germline CDR1 and CDR2 sequences are KGHSH and LQKENI. Deletions cut 6 bases from V and 1 base from J, with 3 bases between. CDR3 nucleotide sequence: TGTGCCAGCTCCCTCCAAGAGACCCAGTACTTC. Translating gives CASSLQETQYF.

The V call is TRBV19, the J call TRBJ2-7, with D uncertain. The germline CDR1 and CDR2 sequences are LNHDA and SQIVND (reference sequence). There are 15 residues in the CDR3. V gave up 1 base and J gave up 0 bases, with 10 bases separating them. CDR3 in amino acids: CASSIGVGISYEQYF. The CDR3 DNA reads TGTGCCAGTAGTATAGGGGTAGGGATCTCCTACGAGCAGTACTTC. The full variable domain, rest sourced from reference TRBV19 and TRBJ2-7, is DGGITQSPKYLFRKEGQNVTLSCEQNLNHDAMYWYRQDPGQGLRLIYYSQIVNDFQKGDIAEGYSVSREKKESFPLTVTSAQKNPTAFYLCASSIGVGISYEQYFGPGTRLTVT.

The rearrangement links TRBV25-1 to TRBJ2-1, with 8 bases fitting TRBD1. V shed 7 bases and J 8 bases; nucleotides not matched to a gene: 7. Germline lookup yields CDR1 MGHDK and CDR2 SYGVNS. This CDR3 comprises 13 residues. The CDR3 loop is CASTLGRGHEQFF. The CDR3, as DNA: TGTGCCAGCACGTTAGGCAGGGGGCATGAGCAGTTCTTC. Full variable domain (outside the CDR3, taken from reference TRBV25-1 and TRBJ2-1): EADIYQTPRYLVIGTGKKITLECSQTMGHDKMYWYQQDPGMELHLIHYSYGVNSTEKGDLSSESTVSRIRTEHFPLTLESARPSHTSQYLCASTLGRGHEQFFGPGTRLTVL.

This chain joins TRBV30 and TRBJ1-1; D is perhaps TRBD1 (5 bases). Germline CDR1 reads GTSNPN; CDR2 reads SVGIG (reference sequence). Trimming removed 0 bases from V and 4 bases from J, with 15 bases in between. This CDR3 is 15 amino acids long. CDR3 sequence (DNA): TGTGCCTGGAGTGTACTGGCAGCCGGGGCCACTGAAGCTTTCTTT. Amino acids: CAWSVLAAGATEAFF.

The V and J genes are TRBV6-6 and TRBJ2-7; no definite D call. The germline V and J ends were trimmed by 9 bases and 1 base, with 10 bases remaining between them. The CDR3 runs to 12 residues. The germline gives CDR1 MNHNY, CDR2 SVGAGI (reference sequence). CDR3 region: CASKGPSYEQYF. The CDR3 DNA is TGTGCCAGTAAGGGCCCATCCTACGAGCAGTACTTC.

V and J are TRBV4-3 and TRBJ1-4; possible D gene TRBD1, 6 bases. This CDR3 has 15 amino acids. Trimming stripped 4 bases from V and 7 bases from J, with 16 bases between. Looked up from germline, CDR1 is LGHNA and CDR2 is YSLEER. The CDR3 region has the DNA TGCGCCAGCAGCCGGAATGAACAGGGACCTGAAAAACTGTTTTTT. Its protein is CASSRNEQGPEKLFF.

This clone has a single count. In DNA form, the CDR3 reads TGCGCCAGCAGCTCGCAACCTGTAATAAGTTCCTACGAGCAGTACTTC. Translating gives CASSSQPVISSYEQYF. This chain joins TRBV5-1 and TRBJ2-7; D unclear. V gave up 3 bases and J gave up 1 base, with 17 bases separating them. This CDR3 is 16 amino acids long. Germline values: CDR1 SGHRS, CDR2 YFSETQ.

This clone occurred a few times. This CDR3 is also generated by other DNA sequences in the sample. The V and J genes are TRBV15 and TRBJ1-2, with D perhaps matching TRBD1 (5 bases). The V and J ends lost 5 bases and 8 bases respectively, with 15 bases between them. Germline assignment: CDR1 LNHNV and CDR2 YYDKDF (reference sequence). CDR3 length: 13 amino acids. The CDR3 protein is CATSRQGAHGYTF. The CDR3 bases are TGTGCCACCAGCCGGCAGGGAGCCCACGGCTACACCTTC. The complete variable domain, with remaining parts taken from reference TRBV15 and TRBJ1-2, reads DAMVIQNPRYQVTQFGKPVTLSCSQTLNHNVMYWYQQKSSQAPKLLFHYYDKDFNNEADTPDNFQSRRPNTSFCFLDIRSPGLGDTAMYLCATSRQGAHGYTFGSGTRLTVV.

The chain couples TRBV7-2 to TRBJ1-1; D possibly corresponds to TRBD1 (5 bases). Germline V gives CDR1 SGHTA, CDR2 FQGNSA. The germline V and J ends were trimmed by 1 base and 7 bases, with 16 bases remaining between them. The CDR3 is 15 amino acids. The CDR3 nucleotides read TGTGCCAGCAGCTTAGGGAGCCCAGGGCCGGGTGAAGCTTTCTTT. Its protein is CASSLGSPGPGEAFF.

The chain couples TRBV6-1 to TRBJ2-5; 11 bases fit TRBD1. The junction had 3 bases not matched to a gene; V was cut back by 0 bases and J by 6 bases. CDR1 and CDR2 (germline): MNHNS, SASEGT. This CDR3 is built from 15 residues. The CDR3 DNA sequence: TGTGCCAGCAGTGAAGCGCCGGACAGGGGGCAGACCCAGTACTTC. Translation gives CASSEAPDRGQTQYF.

The V and J genes are TRBV4-1 and TRBJ1-5, with a weak D call TRBD1 (5 bases). The V and J ends lost 5 bases and 4 bases respectively, with 12 bases between them. Germline V CDR1 and CDR2: MGHRA, YSYEKL. The CDR3 is 14 residues long. The CDR3 reads CASSGGTVNQPQHF. As DNA, the CDR3 is TGCGCCAGCAGCGGCGGGACTGTTAATCAGCCCCAGCATTTT.

The V and J genes are TRBV29-1 and TRBJ1-2; D is ambiguous. V was pared by 0 bases and J by 4 bases, with 15 bases between. This CDR3 is built from 15 residues. CDR1 is SQVTM, CDR2 ANQGSEA, per germline. The CDR3: CSVEDPDRHLYGYTF. CDR3 in DNA: TGCAGCGTTGAAGATCCGGACCGTCACCTCTATGGCTACACCTTC.

This chain connects TRBV10-3 to TRBJ1-1; D perhaps matches TRBD1 (6 bases). V was shortened by 8 bases and J by 1 base, with 20 bases between the two germline ends. The germline V gene has CDR1 ENHRY and CDR2 SYGVKD. This CDR3 contains 16 residues. The CDR3 nucleotides read TGTGCCATCCGAACTCGAGGGGGAGGCGCGAACACTGAAGCTTTCTTT. Translated, it gives CAIRTRGGGANTEAFF.

The chain is built from TRBV7-2 and TRBJ2-7, with a weak D call TRBD1 (6 bases). Germline V gives CDR1 SGHTA, CDR2 FQGNSA. The V gene lost 0 bases and the J gene lost 3 bases, with 12 bases spanning the gap. This CDR3 has 15 residues. DNA for the CDR3: TGTGCCAGCAGCTTAGCAGGGGGAAAGGTCTACGAGCAGTACTTC. Translating it yields CASSLAGGKVYEQYF.

V is TRBV4-2 and J is TRBJ1-1, with 9 positions matching TRBD1. The CDR3 spans 15 residues. Germline CDR1 reads LGHNA; CDR2 reads YNFKEQ. The J segment lost 4 bases and the V segment lost 4 bases, leaving 7 bases of the junction unmatched. The CDR3: CASSPYRGRFTEAFF. The CDR3 DNA follows: TGTGCCAGCAGCCCTTACAGGGGGCGCTTCACTGAAGCTTTCTTT.